This T cell receptor (beta chain) appears in the sequencing data of a study of cytomegalovirus exposure and HLA in healthy donors. Study-level information: From about 179 million T cells, an earlier analysis saw some 120 million unique TCR beta sequences.

Findings and caveats of the study: More clonal expansion characterized HLA-associated TCR beta chains than equally common others in a later analysis. For most TCR sequences rarity was the rule, although some public TCRs occurred in many donors. In an earlier analysis, in under 700 donors, most V segments appeared productive either ~87% or ~30% of the time.

On this clone: Antigen specificity is unknown.

The junction had 5 bases not matched to a gene; V was cut back by 4 bases and J by 7 bases. CDR1 and CDR2 from the germline V gene are WNHNN and SYGVQD (reference sequence). CDR3 size: 13 residues. In the PCR, 60 Vbeta and 13 Jbeta primers were used. This table comes from immunoSEQ multiplex PCR, and its TCRdb copy is limited to in-frame clones, with some not included. The table includes some 110,000 clones, roughly three quarters detected once. Sequencing used PBMCs. This receptor was obtained from a male donor in good health and CMV-seronegative. The rearrangement links TRBV10-1 to TRBJ2-3; TRBD2 aligns across 7 bases. The CDR3 DNA sequence: TGCGCCAGCAGTGGCGGGAGTAGACATACGCAGTATTTT. Translating gives CASSGGSRHTQYF.